This TCR beta chain comes out of a study of Graves' ophthalmopathy and Graves' hyperthyroidism. Study-wide points: The model forecast ophthalmopathy progression, reaching around 66% sensitivity and about 72% specificity. Clonotypes were expanded in thyroid at above 0.001 frequency, and most also appeared in blood.

Note on this clonotype: Its antigen is as yet unknown. Since a much larger clone is just one base distant, this may be a read error.

Germline V lookup: CDR1 LNHDA, CDR2 SQIVND (reference sequence). V trimming: 2 bases; J trimming: 1 base; junction bases outside the gene matches: 9. CDR3 length: 19 residues. Amplification from RNA transcripts yielded the TCR beta CDR3 regions. Second-round multiplex PCR followed a first-round RT-PCR using HTBI primers. Via MiXCR, TCRdb re-called the multiplex PCR reads, giving one row per CDR3 protein. The profile shows over a million distinct CDR3 sequences, roughly 35% of them singletons. No donor had other autoimmune disease, uncontrolled infection, pregnancy or lactation. The chain uses TRBV19 and TRBJ2-6, with 9 bases fitting TRBD2. This receptor was obtained from an adult man with Graves' hyperthyroidism. The sequencing input was peripheral blood or thyroid tissue (not recorded which). CDR3 region: CASSILLAGMRSGANVLTF. In DNA, the CDR3 is TGTGCCAGTAGTATACTTCTAGCGGGGATGAGATCTGGGGCCAACGTCCTGACTTTC.